These T cell receptor beta chains were read from a single sample in a study of T cells in localized non-small cell lung cancer. Sequencing used immunoSEQ multiplex PCR; TCRdb keeps in-frame clones, though not all of them. The sample records roughly 1,400 clones, 20% to 25% being singletons. The sequencing used normal lung tissue next to the tumor, collected before any cancer treatment. The receptor source for this set is a male donor at least 60 years old with stage I lung adenocarcinoma. Both conserved end residues are part of each CDR3.

v_call,cdr3_aa
TRBV6-8,CASNSGAGRHTEAFF
TRBV19,CASRVADFNTGELFF
TRBV10-2,CASSEGHRAGELFF
TRBV11-3,CASRLGGRRETQYF
TRBV29-1,CSVEFGSGSSEQYF
TRBV11-3,CASSQARGDTDTQYF
TRBV18,CASSIGPFAYEQYF
TRBV5-1,CASSTGTGGPYEQYF
TRBV11-3,CASSFGVRVSDTQYF
TRBV7-6,CASSLDQGGTDTQYF
TRBV15,CATSRWRGESTGELFF
TRBV7-4,CASAQGAGTEAFF
TRBV6-8,CAISGTSGGTNTGELFF
TRBV28,CASSSDRVRQYF
TRBV11-3,CASIEKAGGEETQYF
TRBV11-3,CASSLRQGGYEQYF
TRBV28,CASSLYGTSGSSTGELFF
TRBV11-3,CASSATGGYNEQFF
TRBV9,CASSAGLAEKMVQFF
TRBV6-7,CASSGTGGYTF
TRBV11-3,CASSPGTGYSNQPQHF
TRBV12-5,CASGVGQGAYEQYF
TRBV6-7,CASSYQVGYEQFF
TRBV11-1,CASSSDGYNEKLFF
TRBV9,CASSPDRNKNIQYF
TRBV15,CATSIGLDGEETQYF
TRBV14,CASSLYGRHTDTQYF
TRBV6-8,CASSPAVSNYGYTF
TRBV11-3,CASSSDSGRFEQYF